These 5 T cell receptor beta chains were all obtained from the same sample, sequenced in a study of control samples from healthy donors and cancer patients. Clones were sequenced by immunoSEQ multiplex PCR, and TCRdb holds only the in-frame ones, with some missing. The sample shows about 220,000 clones, roughly 94% of them seen only once. Material for sequencing was blood. Receptors originate from a man between 50 and 59 years old in good health.

The genes are TRBV3-1 (or the pseudogene TRBV3-2) and TRBJ2-1; 10 bases map to TRBD1. Trimming at V came to 8 bases and at J to 6 bases, leaving 10 bases not matched to a gene. The CDR3 has 15 residues. Germline CDR1 and CDR2: LGHDT and YNNKEL (reference sequence). The DNA of the CDR3 is TGTGCCAGCGGCTGGGGGACAGGGGACCCCAATGAGCAGTTCTTC. This gives the protein CASGWGTGDPNEQFF.

This rearrangement joins TRBV7-2 to TRBJ1-3; D remains ambiguous. Germline CDR1 is SGHTA and CDR2 is FQGNSA. V gave up 1 base and J gave up 0 bases, with 7 bases separating them. This CDR3 has 15 residues. The CDR3 protein is CASSLVGSSGNTIYF. DNA of the CDR3: TGTGCCAGCAGCTTAGTGGGATCCTCTGGAAACACCATATATTTT. Complete variable domain (other parts from reference TRBV7-2 and TRBJ1-3): GAGVSQSPSNKVTEKGKDVELRCDPISGHTALYWYRQSLGQGLEFLIYFQGNSAPDKSGLPSDRFSAERTGGSVSTLTIQRTQQEDSAVYLCASSLVGSSGNTIYFGEGSWLTVV.

The genes are TRBV28 and TRBJ1-3, with D perhaps TRBD1 (6 bases). Germline V gene lookup returns CDR1 MDHEN and CDR2 SYDVKM. CDR3 length equals 15 residues. With 5 bases removed from V and 3 bases from J, the gap between germline ends came to 14 bases. The CDR3 spells CASSGPGVLGNTIYF. For the CDR3, the DNA is TGTGCCAGCAGTGGGCCAGGGGTCCTTGGAAACACCATATATTTT.

The genes are TRBV28 and TRBJ1-1; the match to TRBD1 covers 9 bases. Per germline, CDR1 MDHEN and CDR2 SYDVKM. The V gene end was trimmed by 8 bases and the J gene end by 4 bases; junction bases not matched to a gene: 8. There are 14 residues in the CDR3. DNA of the CDR3: TGTGCCAGCGGGACAGGGCGAAAGTTCACTGAAGCTTTCTTT. Translating gives CASGTGRKFTEAFF.

This sequence joins TRBV27 and TRBJ1-5, with D possibly TRBD1 on 5 matching bases. CDR3 length: 15 residues. The V end was cut by 4 bases, the J end by 7 bases, with 17 bases between. Per the germline V gene, CDR1 is MNHEY and CDR2 is SMNVEV (reference sequence). The CDR3 nucleotides read TGTGCCAGCAGTTGGGGTTCGGGGGGGGAACAGCCCCAGCATTTT. It codes for CASSWGSGGEQPQHF.